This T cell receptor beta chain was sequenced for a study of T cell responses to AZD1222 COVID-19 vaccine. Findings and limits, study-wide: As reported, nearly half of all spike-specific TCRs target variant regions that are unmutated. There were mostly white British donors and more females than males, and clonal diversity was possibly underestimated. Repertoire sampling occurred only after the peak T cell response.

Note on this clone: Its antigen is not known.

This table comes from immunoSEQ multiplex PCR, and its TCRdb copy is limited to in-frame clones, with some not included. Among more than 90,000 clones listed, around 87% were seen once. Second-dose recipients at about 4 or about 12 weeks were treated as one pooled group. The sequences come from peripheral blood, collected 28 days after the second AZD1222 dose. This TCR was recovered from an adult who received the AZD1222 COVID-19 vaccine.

This CDR3 reads CASSETGRLGQPQHF. The CDR3 nucleotides read TGTGCCAGCAGTGAAACGGGCAGGCTCGGTCAGCCCCAGCATTTT. V gene TRBV6-1 combines with J gene TRBJ1-5; D call uncertain. Germline loops: CDR1 MNHNS, CDR2 SASEGT. With 2 bases removed from V and 6 bases from J, the gap between germline ends came to 14 bases. The CDR3 totals 15 residues.